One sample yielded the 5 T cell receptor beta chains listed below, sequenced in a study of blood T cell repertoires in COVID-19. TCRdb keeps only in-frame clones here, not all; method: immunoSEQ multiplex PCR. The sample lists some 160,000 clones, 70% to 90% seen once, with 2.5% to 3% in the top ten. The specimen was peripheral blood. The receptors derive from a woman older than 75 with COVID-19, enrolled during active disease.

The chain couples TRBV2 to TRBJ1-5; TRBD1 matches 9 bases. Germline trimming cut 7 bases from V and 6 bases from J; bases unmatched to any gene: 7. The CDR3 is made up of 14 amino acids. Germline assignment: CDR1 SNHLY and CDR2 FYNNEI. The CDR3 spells CASKLTGGGQPQHF. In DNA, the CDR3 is TGTGCCAGCAAGTTAACAGGGGGCGGTCAGCCCCAGCATTTT.

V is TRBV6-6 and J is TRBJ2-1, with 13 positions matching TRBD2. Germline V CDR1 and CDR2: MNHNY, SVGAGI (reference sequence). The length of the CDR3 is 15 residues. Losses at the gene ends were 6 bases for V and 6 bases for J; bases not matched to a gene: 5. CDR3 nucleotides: TGTGCCAGCAGAAAGGGGACTAGCGGGATCAATGAGCAGTTCTTC. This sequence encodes CASRKGTSGINEQFF.

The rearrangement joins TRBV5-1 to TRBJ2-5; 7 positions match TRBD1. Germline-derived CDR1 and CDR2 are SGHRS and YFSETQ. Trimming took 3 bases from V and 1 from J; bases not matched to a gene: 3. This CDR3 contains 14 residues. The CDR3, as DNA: TGCGCCAGCAGCTGGGGGACAGCCCAAGAGACCCAGTACTTC. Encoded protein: CASSWGTAQETQYF.

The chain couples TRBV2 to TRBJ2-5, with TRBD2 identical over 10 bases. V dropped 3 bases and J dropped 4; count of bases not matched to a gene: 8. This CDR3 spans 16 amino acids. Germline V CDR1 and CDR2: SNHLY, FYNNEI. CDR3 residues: CASSDLKSGGGETQYF. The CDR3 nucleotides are TGTGCCAGCAGTGATCTTAAAAGCGGGGGGGGAGAGACCCAGTACTTC.

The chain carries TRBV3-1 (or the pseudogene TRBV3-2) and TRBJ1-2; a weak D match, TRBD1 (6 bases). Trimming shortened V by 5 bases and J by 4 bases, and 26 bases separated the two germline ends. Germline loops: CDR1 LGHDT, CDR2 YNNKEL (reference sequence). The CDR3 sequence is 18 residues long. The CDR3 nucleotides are TGTGCCAGCAGCTATATAATTACCCAGGGGAGCGGGGGCTATGGCTACACCTTC. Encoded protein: CASSYIITQGSGGYGYTF.